Below, 5 T cell receptor beta chains from the same sample are listed, as sequenced in a study of T-cell memory formation after mild COVID-19. A single record per CDR3 protein comes from TCRdb applying MiXCR to the 5' RACE reads. The data show 410,000 or so distinct CDR3 sequences, less than 25% seen once. The sequencing input was PBMCs or a T cell subset sorted from them (not recorded which). The source is an adult woman who had mild COVID-19 (a few samples of this study predate the infection). Cell type and time point are not known.

This clonotype was observed many times. J is TRBJ2-5 and V is TRBV5-1; 9 bases align to TRBD2. The V segment lost 3 bases and the J segment 1 base; nucleotides outside the gene matches: 7. The CDR3 sequence is 16 residues long. Germline V lookup: CDR1 SGHRS, CDR2 YFSETQ. The DNA of the CDR3 is TGCGCCAGCAGCTCCGGGGCTAGCGGGGTCCAAGAGACCCAGTACTTC. It yields the protein CASSSGASGVQETQYF.

CDR3 sequence (DNA): TGTGCCAGCAGCTTAGATGAGCTTTACTCCTACAATGAGCAGTTCTTC. Translating it yields CASSLDELYSYNEQFF. The rearrangement joins TRBV11-2 to TRBJ2-1; D not resolved. Germline assignment: CDR1 SGHAT and CDR2 FQNNGV. V lost 0 bases, J lost 0 bases, and 9 bases lay in between. There are 16 residues in the CDR3.

This chain links TRBV7-8 with TRBJ2-3, with 12 bases fitting TRBD2. Germline V CDR1 and CDR2: SGHVS, FQNEAQ. The CDR3 is 20 residues long. V dropped 4 bases and J dropped 0; count of bases not matched to a gene: 14. The CDR3 here is CASSSPGLAGIDPSTDTQYF. CDR3 DNA sequence: TGTGCCAGCAGCTCACCGGGACTAGCGGGTATCGACCCTAGCACAGATACGCAGTATTTT.

This clonotype has ten or more counts. The chain carries TRBV9 and TRBJ2-3; D unclear. This CDR3 has 15 amino acids. V was clipped by 3 bases and J by 1 base, with 12 bases between them. CDR1 and CDR2 from the germline V gene are SGDLS and YYNGEE. CDR3 sequence (DNA): TGTGCCAGCAGCGCCCAACTTGGGGGCACAGATACGCAGTATTTT. The encoded protein is CASSAQLGGTDTQYF.

Only a few counts were recorded for this clonotype. The V and J genes are TRBV12-3 or TRBV12-4 and TRBJ2-3, with 10 positions matching TRBD2. The CDR3 consists of 16 residues. Losses at the gene ends were 6 bases for V and 4 bases for J; bases not matched to a gene: 10. The CDR3 bases are TGTGCCAGCAGGCCCCAAGTAGCGGGGGGCCCAGATACGCAGTATTTT. It yields the protein CASRPQVAGGPDTQYF.